The TCR beta chain described here comes from a study of shared clonotypes between healthy human individuals. Into CD45RA+ naive and CD45RA-negative memory subsets, the CD4+ cells were split. Every immunoSEQ plate was one replicate of a subset's evenly spread DNA. Produced via immunoSEQ multiplex PCR; TCRdb's table is partial and in-frame only. The data hold roughly 2,300,000 clones, with 85% to 95% observed a single time. Findings and limits, study-wide: Sequencing depth was expected to affect clonotype sharing among donors.

As for this clone: The antigen is undetermined.

Looked up from germline, CDR1 is SEHNR and CDR2 is FQNEAQ (reference sequence). This CDR3 is 13 amino acids long. Trimming removed 1 base at V and 7 bases at J, with 9 bases between. Sequenced sample: naive CD4+ T cells from PBMCs. Subset indicated: CD45RA+ positively selected. The clonotype was recovered from a man between 18 and 29 years old in good health. Some clones in this sample may be carry-over from other donors' samples. The V and J genes are TRBV7-9 and TRBJ2-3; D is perhaps TRBD1 or TRBD2 (5 bases each). CDR3 residues: CASSLGGGYTQYF. The CDR3 coding sequence is TGTGCCAGCAGCTTAGGTGGGGGATATACGCAGTATTTT.